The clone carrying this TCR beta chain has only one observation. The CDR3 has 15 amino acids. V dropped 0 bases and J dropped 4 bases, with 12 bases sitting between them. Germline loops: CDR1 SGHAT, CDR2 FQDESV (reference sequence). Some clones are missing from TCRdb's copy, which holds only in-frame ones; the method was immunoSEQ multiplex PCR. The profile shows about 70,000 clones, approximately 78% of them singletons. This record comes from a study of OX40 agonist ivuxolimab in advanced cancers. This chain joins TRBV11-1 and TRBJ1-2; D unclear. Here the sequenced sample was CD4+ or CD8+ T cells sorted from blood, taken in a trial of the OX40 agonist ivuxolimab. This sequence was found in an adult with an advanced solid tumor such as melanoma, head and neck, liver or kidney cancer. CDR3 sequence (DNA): TGTGCCAGCAGCTTAGCGTCGCAGGCTCTCTATGGCTACACCTTC. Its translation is CASSLASQALYGYTF.